The 3 T cell receptor beta chains reported below all come from one sample, sequenced in a study of CDR3 diversity in severe acne. TCRdb re-called the PCR reads through MiXCR, storing one row per CDR3 protein. This table has some 85,000 distinct CDR3 sequences, approximately 54% appearing once. The source material was blood. The source of these receptors is a male donor with severe acne vulgaris.

This clonotype was counted a single time. This sequence joins TRBV9 and TRBJ2-6; no clear D gene. The CDR3 runs 15 residues. Trimming took 7 bases from V and 0 from J, leaving 11 bases between them. CDR1 is SGDLS, CDR2 YYNGEE, per germline. CDR3: CASGIGISGANVLTF. The DNA of the CDR3 is TGTGCCAGCGGTATCGGCATCTCTGGGGCCAACGTCCTGACTTTC.

V gene TRBV10-3 combines with J gene TRBJ2-7; 9 bases fit TRBD1. The junction had 4 bases not matched to a gene; V was cut back by 10 bases and J by 0 bases. Germline CDR1 and CDR2: ENHRY and SYGVKD. The CDR3 sequence is 13 residues long. DNA for the CDR3: TGTGCCACCGGGACAGGGCTCTCCTACGAGCAGTACTTC. It yields the protein CATGTGLSYEQYF.

This clonotype appeared a single time. This chain uses TRBV10-1 with TRBJ2-2; no reliable D call. The CDR3 sequence is 14 residues long. V lost 5 bases and J 6 bases, leaving 13 bases between the germline ends. The germline CDR1 and CDR2 sequences are WNHNN and SYGVQD (reference sequence). DNA of the CDR3: TGCGCCAGCAGTAGCATATCGCAACCCGGGGAGCTGTTTTTT. Translated, it gives CASSSISQPGELFF.